Each of the 27 T cell receptor beta chains below was sequenced from the same sample in a study of PD-L1 blockade in urothelial cancer. Time point denoted: pretreatment peripheral blood. Using immunoSEQ multiplex PCR, the repertoire was profiled, and TCRdb retains in-frame clones only, with some absent. Of more than 90,000 clones in the sample, more than 75% are singletons; the top ten hold roughly 2%. The sample consisted of PBMCs, taken around atezolizumab (anti-PD-L1) treatment. The source of these receptors is a man aged 55 to 70 with urothelial cancer.

The V and J genes are TRBV11-1 and TRBJ1-2, with D tentatively TRBD1 (5 bases). Germline CDR1 reads SGHAT; CDR2 reads FQDESV (reference sequence). The CDR3 spans 14 residues. Trimming shortened V by 4 bases and J by 0 bases, and 9 bases separated the two germline ends. CDR3 in DNA: TGTGCCAGCAGCTCACGGGGGTCTAACTATGGCTACACCTTC. As protein: CASSSRGSNYGYTF.

The chain links TRBV5-1 to TRBJ2-3, with TRBD1 matching over 7 bases. The junction had 16 bases not matched to a gene; V was cut back by 6 bases and J by 6 bases. Germline CDR1 is SGHRS and CDR2 is YFSETQ. This CDR3 is 16 amino acids long. The CDR3 here is CASILGGGGPGDTQYF. The CDR3 nucleotides are TGCGCCAGCATCCTAGGGGGCGGCGGTCCCGGGGATACGCAGTATTTT.

This clone was seen a handful of times. V usage is TRBV28 and J usage is TRBJ1-1; TRBD1 might be the D (5 bases). V gave up 6 bases and J gave up 4 bases, with 18 bases separating them. The germline gives CDR1 MDHEN, CDR2 SYDVKM. The CDR3 is 15 amino acids. The CDR3 sequence: CASRVSLGGGTEAFF. For the CDR3, the DNA is TGTGCCAGCAGGGTATCCCTCGGGGGGGGCACTGAAGCTTTCTTT.

The J gene is TRBJ2-6, the V gene TRBV28, with D possibly matching TRBD2 (5 bases). Germline V CDR1 and CDR2: MDHEN, SYDVKM. Trimming cost V 5 bases and J 0 bases, with 11 bases left between them. The length of the CDR3 is 16 residues. CDR3 region: CASSPGLFSGANVLTF. The DNA for the CDR3 is TGTGCCAGCAGTCCCGGACTGTTCTCTGGGGCCAACGTCCTGACTTTC.

This clone came up a few times. The V call is TRBV30, the J call TRBJ1-3, with 7 positions matching TRBD1. The CDR3 is 13 amino acids. V lost 5 bases and J lost 3; bases outside the gene matches: 4. Germline CDR1 GTSNPN, CDR2 SVGIG (reference sequence). CDR3 sequence (DNA): TGTGCCTGGCAACAGGGGAGTGGAAACACCATATATTTT. Translated: CAWQQGSGNTIYF.

The genes are TRBV5-1 and TRBJ2-1; the match to TRBD2 covers 7 bases. In germline, CDR1 is SGHRS, CDR2 YFSETQ. J was trimmed by 4 bases and V by 0 bases; bases with no gene match: 7. The CDR3 is 16 residues long. In DNA, the CDR3 is TGCGCCAGCAGCTTGGTCTGGGAGGGCATATACAATGAGCAGTTCTTC. This sequence encodes CASSLVWEGIYNEQFF.

The chain uses TRBV30 and TRBJ1-3; the D is unclear. CDR1 is GTSNPN, CDR2 SVGIG, per germline (reference sequence). Trimming shortened V by 2 bases and J by 4 bases, and 12 bases separated the two germline ends. The CDR3 has 14 amino acids. The CDR3 DNA sequence: TGTGCCTGGAGTTACGGTCTGAACGGAAACACCATATATTTT. This encodes CAWSYGLNGNTIYF.

This chain links TRBV7-3 with TRBJ2-2, with TRBD2 matching 10 bases. The CDR3 is 16 amino acids. Germline V gene sequence: CDR1 SGHTA, CDR2 FQGTGA. With V trimmed by 5 bases and J by 2 bases, 5 bases remained unmatched. The CDR3: CASSPGLAVNTGELFF. The CDR3 region has the DNA TGTGCCAGCAGCCCAGGACTAGCGGTTAACACCGGGGAGCTGTTTTTT.

The V gene is TRBV28, the J gene TRBJ1-1; TRBD1 agrees at 9 bases. J was trimmed by 0 bases and V by 6 bases; bases with no gene match: 8. This CDR3 is 16 amino acids long. CDR1 and CDR2 (germline): MDHEN, SYDVKM. The CDR3 DNA sequence: TGTGCCAGCAGGCCACAGGGGGCAGGGGTGAACACTGAAGCTTTCTTT. It translates to CASRPQGAGVNTEAFF.

The CDR3 loop reads CASSSYGYTF. CDR3 DNA: TGTGCCAGCAGTTCATATGGCTACACCTTC. The chain couples TRBV28 to TRBJ1-2, with D unclear. Germline values: CDR1 MDHEN, CDR2 SYDVKM. Between the trimmed V and J ends, which lost 4 bases and 5 bases, there was a span of 2 bases. The CDR3 runs 10 residues.

The rearrangement uses TRBV9 and TRBJ2-2; 9 nucleotides align to TRBD1. The CDR3 is 15 residues long. In germline, CDR1 is SGDLS, CDR2 YYNGEE. The V and J ends lost 3 bases and 6 bases, in that order; junction bases with no gene match: 6. This chain's CDR3 is CASSARQGGAGELFF. The CDR3, as DNA: TGTGCCAGCAGCGCAAGACAGGGGGGTGCCGGGGAGCTGTTTTTT.

The chain recombines TRBV18 with TRBJ1-6; tentative D call: TRBD1 (6 bases). The CDR3 covers 17 residues. Germline CDR1 is KGHSH and CDR2 is LQKENI. Trimming removed 2 bases from V and 6 bases from J, with 17 bases in between. As DNA, the CDR3 is TGTGCCAGCTCACCAGAACTCACAGGGTCCGGTAATTCACCCCTCCACTTT. It yields the protein CASSPELTGSGNSPLHF.

The chain recombines TRBV27 with TRBJ2-7; 8 positions agree with TRBD2. V was pared by 1 base and J by 4 bases, with 9 bases of the junction left unmatched. Germline V gene data show CDR1 as MNHEY and CDR2 as SMNVEV (reference sequence). The CDR3 has 16 amino acids. CDR3 residues: CASSLYGLAPLYEQYF. The CDR3 nucleotides are TGTGCCAGCAGTTTATATGGACTAGCCCCTTTATACGAGCAGTACTTC.

The rearrangement joins TRBV7-2 to TRBJ1-1; 8 bases match TRBD1. Germline lookup yields CDR1 SGHTA and CDR2 FQGNSA. The V segment lost 3 bases and the J segment 0 bases; nucleotides outside the gene matches: 6. The CDR3 length is 16 residues. CDR3 coding DNA: TGTGCCAGCAGCTTGAGGACAGGGTTTCTGAACACTGAAGCTTTCTTT. Amino acids: CASSLRTGFLNTEAFF.

J is TRBJ1-3 and V is TRBV2; tentative D call: TRBD1 (6 bases). CDR3 length equals 15 residues. Per the germline V gene, CDR1 is SNHLY and CDR2 is FYNNEI. V dropped 7 bases and J dropped 2 bases, with 15 bases sitting between them. CDR3 sequence (DNA): TGTGCCAGCAAGGGCAGGGGATGCCCTGGAAACACCATATATTTT. It translates to CASKGRGCPGNTIYF.

The genes are TRBV7-3 and TRBJ1-3, with 7 positions matching TRBD1. Germline V lookup: CDR1 SGHTA, CDR2 FQGTGA. The CDR3 totals 13 residues. With 4 bases clipped from V and 4 bases from J, the junction kept 1 base outside the gene matches. CDR3 residues: CASSSGQGNTIYF. CDR3 nucleotide sequence: TGTGCCAGCAGCTCGGGACAGGGAAACACCATATATTTT.

In this sample, this clone turned up once. V and J are TRBV5-1 and TRBJ2-7; 13 bases agree with TRBD2. With 3 bases clipped from V and 6 bases from J, the junction kept 9 bases outside the gene matches. CDR3 length: 16 amino acids. Per the germline V gene, CDR1 is SGHRS and CDR2 is YFSETQ. The CDR3 sequence is CASSSGLAGAQGEQYF. In DNA, the CDR3 is TGCGCCAGCAGCTCTGGACTAGCGGGAGCCCAGGGCGAGCAGTACTTC.

V and J are TRBV7-7 and TRBJ1-3; D uncertain. The germline V gene encodes CDR1 SSHAT and CDR2 FNYEAQ (reference sequence). Trimming cost V 2 bases and J 8 bases, with 13 bases left between them. The CDR3 consists of 14 residues. The CDR3 DNA reads TGTGCCAGCAGCTTAACTGGAGGGTCGGACACCATATATTTT. The encoded protein is CASSLTGGSDTIYF.

This rearrangement joins TRBV11-3 to TRBJ1-1, with D perhaps TRBD1 (6 bases). Germline V gene lookup returns CDR1 SGHNT and CDR2 YENEEA. Trimming took 0 bases from V and 6 from J, leaving 11 bases between them. This CDR3 comprises 14 residues. CDR3 DNA sequence: TGTGCCAGCAGCTTAGAACAGGGTGGAGCTGAAGCTTTCTTT. Residues: CASSLEQGGAEAFF.

The V and J genes are TRBV6-4 and TRBJ1-1; 8 bases are a match to TRBD1. This CDR3 spans 16 amino acids. V lost 5 bases to trimming and J lost 1 base; unmatched junction nucleotides: 9. Germline lookup yields CDR1 MRHNA and CDR2 SNTAGT. The chain's CDR3 is CASSRSPGGRNTEAFF. The CDR3 bases are TGTGCCAGCAGTAGGAGCCCAGGGGGCCGGAACACTGAAGCTTTCTTT.

The rearrangement uses TRBV2 and TRBJ2-7, with D perhaps TRBD1 (6 bases). The CDR3 runs to 16 residues. V lost 3 bases and J lost 6, with 21 bases in between. Germline CDR1 reads SNHLY; CDR2 reads FYNNEI. The CDR3 coding sequence is TGTGCCAGCAGTGACATCCAGGGGCCGGACCTTGGCGAGCAGTACTTC. It codes for CASSDIQGPDLGEQYF.

This clone has just a few counts. The gene calls are TRBV28 and TRBJ2-7, with D hard to call. CDR1 is MDHEN and CDR2 is SYDVKM in the germline V gene. The V end was cut by 7 bases, the J end by 3 bases, with 7 bases between. The CDR3 is 11 residues long. The CDR3 loop is CASTANYEQYF. CDR3 sequence (DNA): TGTGCCAGCACCGCGAACTACGAGCAGTACTTC. The complete variable domain, with remaining parts taken from reference TRBV28 and TRBJ2-7, reads DVKVTQSSRYLVKRTGEKVFLECVQDMDHENMFWYRQDPGLGLRLIYFSYDVKMKEKGDIPEGYSVSREKKERFSLILESASTNQTSMYLCASTANYEQYFGPGTRLTVT.

The chain combines TRBV6-1 with TRBJ2-1; 9 bases are a match to TRBD2. CDR1 is MNHNS and CDR2 is SASEGT in the germline V gene. After removal of 5 bases from V and 3 bases from J, the junction contained 5 bases not matched to a gene. CDR3 length equals 15 residues. CDR3 in amino acids: CASSTAGGGYNEQFF. In DNA, the CDR3 is TGTGCCAGCAGTACTGCGGGAGGGGGCTACAATGAGCAGTTCTTC.

This chain joins TRBV19 and TRBJ2-1, with 10 positions matching TRBD2. The CDR3 is 16 residues long. V lost 7 bases, J lost 10 bases, and 16 bases stayed unmatched. Looked up from germline, CDR1 is LNHDA and CDR2 is SQIVND (reference sequence). This CDR3 reads CASTPVGASGGGEQFF. The CDR3 nucleotides are TGTGCCAGTACCCCTGTCGGCGCTAGCGGGGGTGGGGAGCAGTTCTTC.

The chain employs TRBV7-3 and TRBJ2-1, with TRBD2 identical over 13 bases. The V gene's germline CDR1 is SGHTA and CDR2 FQGTGA. V lost 5 bases, J lost 4 bases, and 5 bases stayed unmatched. The CDR3 sequence is 16 residues long. The CDR3 nucleotides read TGTGCCAGCAGCAGGTCGGGACTAGCGGGGTACAATGAGCAGTTCTTC. Residues: CASSRSGLAGYNEQFF.

The chain joins TRBV19 to TRBJ2-4, with 7 positions matching TRBD1. Looked up from germline, CDR1 is LNHDA and CDR2 is SQIVND (reference sequence). V lost 8 bases, J lost 14 bases, and 9 bases stayed unmatched. The CDR3 is made up of 11 amino acids. The chain's CDR3 is CASFSGTDKYF. CDR3 DNA: TGTGCCAGTTTTTCCGGGACAGATAAGTACTTC.

This clone was counted only a few times. This chain uses TRBV6-5 with TRBJ1-5; D unclear. The CDR3 has 13 amino acids. Germline-derived CDR1 and CDR2 are MNHEY and SVGAGI. Trimming took off 6 bases at V and 7 bases at J, with 13 bases between the two ends. CDR3 in amino acids: CASSLVGEQPQHF. The CDR3, as DNA: TGTGCCAGCAGCCTTGTCGGGGAACAGCCCCAGCATTTT.